This TCR beta chain was observed in a study of T-cell memory formation after mild COVID-19. The authors produced TCR alpha and TCR beta cDNA libraries with sample barcodes and UMIs by 5'RACE using constant-segment primers. One entry per CDR3 protein, called by TCRdb with MiXCR from the 5' RACE reads. The profile shows 300,000 to 400,000 distinct CDR3 sequences, about 13% of them singletons. In this sample, this clonotype turned up a few times. The antigen remains undetermined. Germline loops: CDR1 SGHTA, CDR2 FQGTGA. Trimming at V came to 2 bases and at J to 4 bases, leaving 7 bases not matched to a gene. The CDR3 runs 16 residues. Study conclusions and caveats: Most CD4+ clones that shrank were in CM and EM, while CD8+ ones turned up in EMRA. In second-wave clones peaking day 37, SARS-CoV-2 specificity remained unconfirmed.

The J gene is TRBJ2-5, the V gene TRBV7-3; 10 bases agree with TRBD2. The receptor comes from a man younger than 30 who had mild COVID-19 (a few samples of this study predate the infection). Cell type and time point are not known. The sample comprised PBMCs or a T cell subset sorted from them (not recorded which). For the CDR3, the DNA is TGTGCCAGCAGCTTATTGCCTAGCGGGGGAAGAGAGACCCAGTACTTC. This gives the protein CASSLLPSGGRETQYF.